The present T cell receptor (beta chain) was sequenced within a study of OX40 agonist ivuxolimab in advanced cancers. Study as a whole: The mean age was about 61 years, ranging from about 23 to 79, with 80% to 85% of participants male. Checkpoint inhibitors had been given previously to under 50% of patients. Study-wide results and limits: Those patients achieving a partial response at 0.1-3.0 mg/kg showed among the lowest clonal expansion.

Peripheral blood came from all dose cohorts at three timepoints. Trimming cost V 10 bases and J 4 bases, with 19 bases left between them. This CDR3 contains 14 residues. The germline V gene encodes CDR1 MDHEN and CDR2 SYDVKM. Assay: immunoSEQ multiplex PCR; the TCRdb copy retains only in-frame clones and omits some. In the table there are some 78,000 clones, approximately 90% of which are singletons. Notes on this clone: Its matching antigen is unknown.

The chain links TRBV28 to TRBJ1-2, with D tentatively TRBD1 (6 bases). Specimen: CD4+ or CD8+ T cells sorted from blood, collected in a trial of the OX40 agonist ivuxolimab. This clonotype was obtained from an adult with an advanced solid tumor such as melanoma, head and neck, liver or kidney cancer. The CDR3 here is CATHPPGGRYGYTF. CDR3 in DNA: TGTGCCACACACCCCCCGGGGGGCCGCTATGGCTACACCTTC.